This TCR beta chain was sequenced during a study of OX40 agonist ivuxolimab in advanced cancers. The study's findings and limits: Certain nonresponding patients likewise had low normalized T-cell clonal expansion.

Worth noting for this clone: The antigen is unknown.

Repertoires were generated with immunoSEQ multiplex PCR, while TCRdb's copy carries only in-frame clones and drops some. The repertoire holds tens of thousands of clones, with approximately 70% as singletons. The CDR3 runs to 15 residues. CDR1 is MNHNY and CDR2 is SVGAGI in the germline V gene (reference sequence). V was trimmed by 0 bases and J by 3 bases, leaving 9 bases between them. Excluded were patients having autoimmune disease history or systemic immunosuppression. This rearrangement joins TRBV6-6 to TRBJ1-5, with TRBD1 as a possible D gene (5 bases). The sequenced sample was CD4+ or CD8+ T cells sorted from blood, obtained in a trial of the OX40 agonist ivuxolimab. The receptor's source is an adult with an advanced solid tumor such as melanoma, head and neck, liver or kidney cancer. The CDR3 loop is CASSYSRGTNQPQHF. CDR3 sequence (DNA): TGTGCCAGCAGTTACTCTCGGGGGACCAATCAGCCCCAGCATTTT.